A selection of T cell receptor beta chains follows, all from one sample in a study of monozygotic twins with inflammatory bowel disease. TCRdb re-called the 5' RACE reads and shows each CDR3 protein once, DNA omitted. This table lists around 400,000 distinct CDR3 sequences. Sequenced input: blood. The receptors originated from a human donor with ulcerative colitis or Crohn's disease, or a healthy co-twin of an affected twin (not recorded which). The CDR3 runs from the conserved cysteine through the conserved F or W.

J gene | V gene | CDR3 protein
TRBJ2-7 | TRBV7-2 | CASSSRPYEQYF
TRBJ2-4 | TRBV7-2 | CASSLLARGAKNIQYF
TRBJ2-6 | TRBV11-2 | CASSLTGGTGANVLTF
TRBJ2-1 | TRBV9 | CASSVVGSGGSPFEQFF
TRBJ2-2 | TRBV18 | CASSPSIDTWNTGELFF
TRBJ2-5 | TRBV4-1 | CASSQAGAPGETQYF
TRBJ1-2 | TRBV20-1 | CSARDGRLGREGYGYTF
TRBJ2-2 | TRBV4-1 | CASSQVADVGELFF
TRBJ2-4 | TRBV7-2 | CATSIGGPGSNIQYF
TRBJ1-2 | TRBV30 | CAWSGGTGQGTRTF
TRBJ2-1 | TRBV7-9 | CASSLGAGLEGNEQFF
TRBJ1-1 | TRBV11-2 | CASGQGTEIPPTEAFFPF
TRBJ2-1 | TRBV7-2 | CASSPRGGGFYNEQFF
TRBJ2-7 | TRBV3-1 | CASSQSERSYEQYF
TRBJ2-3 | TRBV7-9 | CASSLDVATDTQYF
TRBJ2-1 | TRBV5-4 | CASTPPGGGGYNEQFF
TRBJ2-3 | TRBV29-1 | CSVEMDRVPDTQYF
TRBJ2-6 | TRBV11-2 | CASGRLSSGANVLTF
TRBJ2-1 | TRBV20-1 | CSAVSGRASWDEQFF
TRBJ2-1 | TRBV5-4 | CASSLELAGVNEQFF
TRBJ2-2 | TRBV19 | CASSIVGTGELFF
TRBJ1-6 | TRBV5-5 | CASSLLQRSSYNSPLHF
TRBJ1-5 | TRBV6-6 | CASRAGTGYQPQHF
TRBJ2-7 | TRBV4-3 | CASSQDLTLGYEQYF
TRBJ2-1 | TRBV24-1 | CATSEPDGGGGNEQFF
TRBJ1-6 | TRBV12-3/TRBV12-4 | CASSLKDSWSPLHF
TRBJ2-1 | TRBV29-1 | CSVKTGRDEQFF
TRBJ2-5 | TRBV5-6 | CASSLVDSGSFGTQYF
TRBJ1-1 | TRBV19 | CASSITVNTEAFF
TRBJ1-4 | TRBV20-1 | CSARDSREKLFF
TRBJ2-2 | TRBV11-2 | CASSLADYLNGELFF
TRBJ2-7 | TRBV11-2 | CASSLDLTTRGSGYYEQYF
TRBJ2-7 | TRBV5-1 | CASSLDPASYEQYF
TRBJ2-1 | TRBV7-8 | CASSAYPVPGTYSYNEQFF
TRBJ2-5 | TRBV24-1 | CATSDAATSGKETQYF
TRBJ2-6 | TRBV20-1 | CSASPGQGFGANVLTF
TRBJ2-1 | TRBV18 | CASSPPPSGRFHNEQFF
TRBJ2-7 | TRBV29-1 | CSVEVGQGVRYEQYF
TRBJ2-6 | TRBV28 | CASRSRNSGANVLTF
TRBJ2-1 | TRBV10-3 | CAISETEAGSVEQFF
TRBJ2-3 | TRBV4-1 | CASSQGDSRTDTQYF
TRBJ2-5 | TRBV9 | CASSVAGGPETQYF
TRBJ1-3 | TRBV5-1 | CASSAAGTGGNTIYF
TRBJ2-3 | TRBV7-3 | CASSPGTGDTQYF
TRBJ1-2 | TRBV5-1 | CASSLSQGPYYGYTF
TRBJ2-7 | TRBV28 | CASTLNGAYEQYF
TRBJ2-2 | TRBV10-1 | CASSEWRGASGELFF
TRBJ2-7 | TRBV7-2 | CASSRLAQSYEQYF
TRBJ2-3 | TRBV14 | CASSRMGRTDTQYF
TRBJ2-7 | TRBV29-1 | CSVLTGTVNEQYF
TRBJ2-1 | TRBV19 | CASSISLLLAGGHGRSYNEQFF
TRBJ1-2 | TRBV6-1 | CASSTPGGATFYGYTF
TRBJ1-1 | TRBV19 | CATQGERIYTEAFF
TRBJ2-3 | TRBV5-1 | CASRLVVSTDTQYF